One sample yielded the 27 T cell receptor beta chains listed below, sequenced in a study of TIL therapy for anti-PD-1-resistant metastatic lung cancer. Sequencing used immunoSEQ v3. Data came from immunoSEQ multiplex PCR; TCRdb stores just in-frame clones and leaves some out. The table records 36,000 or so clones, about 70% of them present only once. The time point is: pre-treatment sample, taken before nivolumab and TIL therapy. This specimen consisted of blood, obtained at baseline. These TCRs come from a person aged 30 to 80 with non-small cell lung cancer.

The V and J genes are TRBV5-1 and TRBJ2-5; 7 bases match TRBD1. CDR3 length equals 15 residues. Germline V lookup: CDR1 SGHRS, CDR2 YFSETQ. After removal of 0 bases from V and 1 base from J, the junction contained 3 bases not matched to a gene. The CDR3 nucleotides are TGCGCCAGCAGCTTGGCGGGACAGAGCCAAGAGACCCAGTACTTC. As protein: CASSLAGQSQETQYF.

In this sample, this clone turned up once. The chain employs TRBV6-6 and TRBJ1-2; no definite D call. This CDR3 is 14 amino acids long. Germline values: CDR1 MNHNY, CDR2 SVGAGI (reference sequence). V was cut by 10 bases and J by 4 bases, with 19 bases left in between. CDR3 DNA sequence: TGTGCCATCTCCTTGTCCTCGGGGAGCTATGGCTACACCTTC. Translated: CAISLSSGSYGYTF.

The V call is TRBV4-3, the J call TRBJ2-5; D call uncertain. Germline-derived CDR1 and CDR2 are LGHNA and YSLEER. Trimming took off 0 bases at V and 5 bases at J, with 13 bases between the two ends. The CDR3 consists of 15 residues. The chain's CDR3 is CASSQDWVAGETQYF. Written as DNA, the CDR3 is TGCGCCAGCAGCCAAGATTGGGTTGCAGGCGAGACCCAGTACTTC.

The chain joins TRBV4-3 to TRBJ1-3; D is ambiguous. The germline gives CDR1 LGHNA, CDR2 YSLEER. V was clipped by 1 base and J by 0 bases, with 10 bases between them. The CDR3 runs 16 residues. The CDR3 loop is CASSQAVGISGNTIYF. In DNA form, the CDR3 reads TGCGCCAGCAGCCAAGCTGTGGGCATCTCTGGAAACACCATATATTTT.

CDR3 in DNA: TGTGCCAGCAGTTACTCCCAGAACACTGAAGCTTTCTTT. It encodes CASSYSQNTEAFF. The rearrangement links TRBV6-5 to TRBJ1-1; D gene unclear. Germline lookup yields CDR1 MNHEY and CDR2 SVGAGI. V lost 0 bases and J lost 1, with 3 bases in between. This CDR3 region has 13 residues.

CDR3 DNA sequence: TGTGCCAGCAATGGATTACAGGGTGCCGAGCAGTACTTC. Its translation: CASNGLQGAEQYF. The chain has TRBV7-2 and TRBJ2-7, with a tentative D call TRBD1 (6 bases). Germline assignment: CDR1 SGHTA and CDR2 FQGNSA. The CDR3 extends over 13 amino acids. V shed 7 bases and J shed 6 bases, with 16 bases lying between them.

The V gene is TRBV2, the J gene TRBJ1-1, with TRBD1 as a possible D gene (6 bases). This CDR3 comprises 13 residues. From germline, CDR1 is SNHLY and CDR2 FYNNEI. The V and J ends lost 10 bases and 11 bases respectively, with 23 bases between them. The CDR3 nucleotides read TGTGCCACCACGACAGGTCGGGGGTTTCGGGCTTTCTTT. Its translation: CATTTGRGFRAFF.

J is TRBJ1-1 and V is TRBV9; no clear D. CDR1 is SGDLS, CDR2 YYNGEE, per germline. Trimming took off 0 bases at V and 4 bases at J, with 7 bases between the two ends. The CDR3 runs 13 residues. The CDR3 here is CASSVGTGTEAFF. CDR3 bases: TGTGCCAGCAGCGTAGGTACGGGCACTGAAGCTTTCTTT. Complete variable domain (other parts from reference TRBV9 and TRBJ1-1): DSGVTQTPKHLITATGQRVTLRCSPRSGDLSVYWYQQSLDQGLQFLIQYYNGEERAKGNILERFSAQQFPDLHSELNLSSLELGDSALYFCASSVGTGTEAFFGQGTRLTVV.

V is TRBV5-6 and J is TRBJ2-1; 9 bases map to TRBD1. Per germline, CDR1 SGHDT and CDR2 YYEEEE. The length of the CDR3 is 15 residues. The J segment lost 4 bases and the V segment lost 2 bases, leaving 4 bases of the junction unmatched. The DNA of the CDR3 is TGTGCCAGCAGCTTAACAGGGGGCACATACAATGAGCAGTTCTTC. It encodes CASSLTGGTYNEQFF.

The genes are TRBV18 and TRBJ2-1; D unresolved. Per germline, CDR1 KGHSH and CDR2 LQKENI. The CDR3 sequence is 15 residues long. Trimming pared 2 bases from V and 3 bases from J, leaving 11 bases between. CDR3 sequence reads: CASSPLGRGYNEQFF. The CDR3 region has the DNA TGTGCCAGCTCACCATTGGGTAGAGGCTACAATGAGCAGTTCTTC.

The V call is TRBV2, the J call TRBJ2-3; 7 bases fit TRBD2. There are 15 residues in the CDR3. J lost 2 bases, V lost 7 bases, and 9 bases had no gene match. In germline, CDR1 is SNHLY, CDR2 FYNNEI. Here the CDR3 reads CASTVERGDTDTQYF. CDR3 in DNA: TGTGCCAGCACCGTCGAGCGGGGCGACACAGATACGCAGTATTTT.

CDR3 in DNA: TGTGCCAGCAGTTACTCGTTGGGTGGGGGCTCCTACGAGCAGTACTTC. Its translation: CASSYSLGGGSYEQYF. The chain carries TRBV6-6 and TRBJ2-7, with D perhaps being TRBD1 or TRBD2 (5 bases each). V was trimmed by 0 bases and J by 0 bases, leaving 12 bases between them. The CDR3 extends over 16 amino acids. The germline gives CDR1 MNHNY, CDR2 SVGAGI (reference sequence).

This sequence joins TRBV6-1 and TRBJ2-7; 7 bases align to TRBD1. CDR3 length: 15 amino acids. The V segment lost 7 bases and the J segment 1 base; nucleotides outside the gene matches: 10. The germline gives CDR1 MNHNS, CDR2 SASEGT. CDR3 bases: TGTGCCAGCAAAGTGACAGGGAGTCGTTCCTACGAGCAGTACTTC. Its translation is CASKVTGSRSYEQYF.

The rearrangement links TRBV28 to TRBJ1-5; D is unresolved. Per germline, CDR1 MDHEN and CDR2 SYDVKM. V was trimmed by 6 bases and J by 6 bases, leaving 18 bases between them. CDR3 length equals 15 residues. The CDR3 here is CASSRSGRDSQPQHF. In nucleotides, the CDR3 is TGTGCCAGCAGCCGCTCGGGCCGAGATAGTCAGCCCCAGCATTTT.

The rearrangement joins TRBV19 to TRBJ2-3; 9 bases line up with TRBD2. The CDR3 spans 15 residues. The ends lost 5 bases at V and 6 bases at J; junction bases unmatched: 9. Germline assignment: CDR1 LNHDA and CDR2 SQIVND (reference sequence). The chain's CDR3 is CASSARGGGADTQYF. The DNA for the CDR3 is TGTGCCAGTAGTGCCCGGGGCGGGGGGGCTGATACGCAGTATTTT.

The chain has TRBV14 and TRBJ2-5; D gene uncertain. The CDR3 totals 14 residues. Trimming left V 1 base short and J 0 bases short, with 6 bases between. The germline CDR1 and CDR2 sequences are SGHDN and FVKESK. The CDR3 sequence: CASSQVRDQETQYF. CDR3 in DNA: TGTGCCAGCAGCCAAGTCCGAGACCAAGAGACCCAGTACTTC. The full variable domain, completed using reference TRBV14 and TRBJ2-5, is EAGVTQFPSHSVIEKGQTVTLRCDPISGHDNLYWYRRVMGKEIKFLLHFVKESKQDESGMPNNRFLAERTGGTYSTLKVQPAELEDSGVYFCASSQVRDQETQYFGPGTRLLVL.

The V and J genes are TRBV4-1 and TRBJ2-5; no clear D gene. The CDR3 loop spans 15 amino acids. Germline CDR1 is MGHRA and CDR2 is YSYEKL. Trimming left V 3 bases short and J 6 bases short, with 17 bases between. CDR3 loop: CASSHGPGSRKTQYF. The CDR3 DNA sequence: TGCGCCAGCAGCCATGGTCCCGGGTCGAGGAAGACCCAGTACTTC.

The chain combines TRBV19 with TRBJ1-4, with TRBD1 identical over 8 bases. Germline V gene data show CDR1 as LNHDA and CDR2 as SQIVND (reference sequence). CDR3 length: 18 residues. V shed 7 bases, J shed 2 bases, and the junction held 15 bases outside the gene matches. The CDR3 reads CASTPWGRGRTTNEKLFF. CDR3 DNA sequence: TGTGCCAGTACCCCGTGGGGCAGGGGGCGTACGACTAATGAAAAACTGTTTTTT.

J is TRBJ1-2 and V is TRBV15; TRBD1 matches 9 bases. Germline CDR1 is LNHNV and CDR2 is YYDKDF (reference sequence). V shed 0 bases and J 7 bases; nucleotides not matched to a gene: 6. The CDR3 spans 15 residues. CDR3: CATSREGTGHGGYTF. In DNA, the CDR3 is TGTGCCACCAGCAGAGAAGGGACAGGGCATGGTGGCTACACCTTC.

The chain carries TRBV7-3 and TRBJ2-6; tentatively, D is TRBD2 (5 bases). V lost 0 bases and J 2 bases, leaving 8 bases between the germline ends. Germline-derived CDR1 and CDR2 are SGHTA and FQGTGA. This CDR3 has 16 amino acids. CDR3 bases: TGTGCCAGCAGCTTAACCGGGGTCGCTGGGGCCAACGTCCTGACTTTC. It specifies CASSLTGVAGANVLTF. Based on the CDR3 plus reference TRBV7-3 and TRBJ2-6, the full variable domain is GAGVSQTPSNKVTEKGKYVELRCDPISGHTALYWYRQSLGQGPEFLIYFQGTGAADDSGLPNDRFFAVRPEGSVSTLKIQRTERGDSAVYLCASSLTGVAGANVLTFGAGSRLTVL.

The V call is TRBV19, the J call TRBJ1-6; D is perhaps TRBD1 (6 bases). Trimming took off 3 bases at V and 6 bases at J, with 18 bases between the two ends. The CDR3 runs to 17 residues. Germline loops: CDR1 LNHDA, CDR2 SQIVND (reference sequence). The CDR3 sequence is CASSIGRGGATNSPLHF. The CDR3, as DNA: TGTGCCAGTAGTATTGGACGAGGGGGGGCTACTAATTCACCCCTCCACTTT.

This chain links TRBV5-5 with TRBJ2-5; 7 nucleotides agree with TRBD2. Germline lookup yields CDR1 SGHKS and CDR2 YYEKEE (reference sequence). The J segment lost 1 base and the V segment lost 0 bases, leaving 9 bases of the junction unmatched. The CDR3 has 17 residues. This CDR3 is CASSLALTGGLQETQYF. The CDR3 DNA sequence: TGTGCCAGCAGCTTGGCCCTCACGGGGGGACTCCAAGAGACCCAGTACTTC.

The V gene is TRBV27, the J gene TRBJ2-5; a weak D match, TRBD2 (7 bases). This CDR3 spans 15 amino acids. V was shortened by 2 bases and J by 2 bases, with 12 bases between the two germline ends. Germline loops: CDR1 MNHEY, CDR2 SMNVEV (reference sequence). CDR3 protein: CASSLNGGQQETQYF. CDR3 sequence (DNA): TGTGCCAGCAGTTTAAACGGGGGGCAGCAAGAGACCCAGTACTTC.

This clone was found a few times. This chain connects TRBV6-4 to TRBJ1-6, with 7 bases identical to TRBD1. Per germline, CDR1 MRHNA and CDR2 SNTAGT. The ends lost 4 bases at V and 10 bases at J; junction bases unmatched: 7. This CDR3 comprises 14 residues. For the CDR3, the DNA is TGTGCCAGCAGTGCTGACAGGGAAGGGTCACCCCTCCACTTT. As protein: CASSADREGSPLHF.

The chain links TRBV13 to TRBJ2-7, with TRBD1 identical over 12 bases. CDR1 PRHDT and CDR2 FYEKMQ come from the germline V gene (reference sequence). CDR3 length equals 15 residues. Losses at the gene ends were 4 bases for V and 3 bases for J; bases not matched to a gene: 4. The CDR3 region has the DNA TGTGCCAGCAGCTGGGGACAGGGGGCGCACTACGAGCAGTACTTC. Translating it yields CASSWGQGAHYEQYF.

The gene calls are TRBV28 and TRBJ2-3; 14 bases match TRBD2. The J segment lost 1 base and the V segment lost 5 bases, leaving 5 bases of the junction unmatched. Germline assignment: CDR1 MDHEN and CDR2 SYDVKM. The CDR3 has 17 amino acids. The chain's CDR3 is CASSSPGLAGGTDTQYF. The DNA of the CDR3 is TGTGCCAGCAGTAGCCCGGGACTAGCGGGGGGCACAGATACGCAGTATTTT.

The chain is built from TRBV21-1 and TRBJ2-4. TRBV21-1 is labeled a pseudogene. This CDR3 comprises 12 residues. CDR3 loop: CARRPTKNIQYF. CDR3 sequence (DNA): TGTGCCAGAAGACCCACCAAAAACATTCAGTACTTC.